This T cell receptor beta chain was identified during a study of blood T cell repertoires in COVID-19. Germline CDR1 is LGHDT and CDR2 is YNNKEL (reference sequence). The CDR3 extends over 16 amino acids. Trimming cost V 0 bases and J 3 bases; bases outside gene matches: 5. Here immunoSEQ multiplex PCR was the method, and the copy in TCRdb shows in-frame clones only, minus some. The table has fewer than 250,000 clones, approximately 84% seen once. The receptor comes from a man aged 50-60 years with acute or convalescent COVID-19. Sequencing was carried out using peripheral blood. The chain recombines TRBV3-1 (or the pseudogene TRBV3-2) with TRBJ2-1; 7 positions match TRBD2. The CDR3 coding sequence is TGTGCCAGCAGCCAAGAGCGGCTAGCGGTCTACAATGAGCAGTTCTTC. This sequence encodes CASSQERLAVYNEQFF.